This T cell receptor (beta chain) was documented in a study of blood T cell repertoires in COVID-19. Study overall: COVID-19 samples from acute and convalescent phases originated in the United States, Italy and Spain. T cells, B-cell-depleted T cells, or PBMCs supplied cDNA or gDNA.

The CDR3 consists of 16 residues. V was pared by 4 bases and J by 0 bases, with 13 bases between. Germline V gene lookup returns CDR1 SGHAT and CDR2 FQNNGV. In the source study's methods: Using reference gene primer amplification, nucleated cell counts were estimated. The table came from immunoSEQ multiplex PCR; TCRdb's copy has only in-frame clones and leaves some out. V and J calls and clone size follow that table, whereas D and trimming were derived from the DNA. Counted here are approximately 52,000 clones, more than 85% occurring once; the ten biggest clones make up 3.1%. The rearrangement links TRBV11-2 to TRBJ1-3, with TRBD1 as a possible D gene (5 bases). Sequencing used peripheral blood. The sequence derives from a man between 45 and 60 years old with acute or convalescent COVID-19. The CDR3 loop is CASSSVQAYSGNTIYF. CDR3 nucleotide sequence: TGTGCCAGCAGCTCAGTACAGGCTTACTCTGGAAACACCATATATTTT.